The 22 T cell receptor beta chains below come from one sample, sequenced in a study of OX40 agonist ivuxolimab in advanced cancers. Measured with immunoSEQ multiplex PCR; TCRdb has only the in-frame clones, and not every one. The sample shows 90,000 to 120,000 clones, about 91% of them seen only once. Sample: CD4+ or CD8+ T cells sorted from blood, taken in a trial of the OX40 agonist ivuxolimab. These receptors all come from an adult with an advanced solid tumor such as melanoma, head and neck, liver or kidney cancer.

CDR3 sequence reads: CATLGQGDEAFF. The CDR3 DNA follows: TGTGCCACCCTCGGACAGGGCGACGAAGCTTTCTTT. The chain uses TRBV28 and TRBJ1-1; the match to TRBD1 covers 8 bases. CDR1 is MDHEN, CDR2 SYDVKM, per germline. This CDR3 has 12 amino acids. The junction had 9 bases not matched to a gene; V was cut back by 10 bases and J by 8 bases.

V and J are TRBV5-1 and TRBJ1-3; TRBD1 might be the D (5 bases). The CDR3 consists of 15 residues. Germline CDR1 reads SGHRS; CDR2 reads YFSETQ. V dropped 4 bases and J dropped 0 bases, with 11 bases sitting between them. The CDR3 spells CASSRDGNSGNTIYF. CDR3 coding DNA: TGCGCCAGCAGCAGGGACGGCAACTCTGGAAACACCATATATTTT.

The chain combines TRBV12-5 with TRBJ2-7; no reliable D call. Germline V CDR1 and CDR2: LGHNT, FRNRAP. Between the trimmed V and J ends, which lost 6 bases and 6 bases, there was a span of 12 bases. This CDR3 is 12 amino acids long. CDR3 coding DNA: TGTGCTAGTGGGACTCCGCGGCTCGAGCAGTACTTC. This codes for CASGTPRLEQYF.

This clone was counted once. The genes are TRBV5-5 and TRBJ1-2, with TRBD1 matching over 9 bases. Germline CDR1 SGHKS, CDR2 YYEKEE (reference sequence). V dropped 4 bases and J dropped 3; count of bases not matched to a gene: 13. This CDR3 contains 17 residues. Written as DNA, the CDR3 is TGTGCCAGCAGCACCATACCGGGACAGGGTGGGGACTATGGCTACACCTTC. It specifies CASSTIPGQGGDYGYTF.

This chain links TRBV7-2 with TRBJ2-3; 7 bases match TRBD1. This CDR3 has 15 amino acids. J was trimmed by 1 base and V by 3 bases; bases with no gene match: 4. Germline CDR1 and CDR2: SGHTA and FQGNSA. The CDR3 reads CASSLTGPRTDTQYF. The CDR3 DNA sequence: TGTGCCAGCAGCTTGACAGGGCCCCGCACAGATACGCAGTATTTT. Using reference TRBV7-2 and TRBJ2-3 for the parts outside the CDR3, the full variable domain is GAGVSQSPSNKVTEKGKDVELRCDPISGHTALYWYRQSLGQGLEFLIYFQGNSAPDKSGLPSDRFSAERTGGSVSTLTIQRTQQEDSAVYLCASSLTGPRTDTQYFGPGTRLTVL.

This rearrangement joins TRBV7-3 to TRBJ2-1; D unclear. There are 12 residues in the CDR3. Germline CDR1 and CDR2: SGHTA and FQGTGA. The V end lost 0 bases, the J end lost 5 bases, and 2 bases lay between the germline ends. The DNA of the CDR3 is TGTGCCAGCAGCTTAACGCACAATGAGCAGTTCTTC. This sequence encodes CASSLTHNEQFF.

The rearrangement uses TRBV7-3 and TRBJ2-3, with D possibly being TRBD2 (5 bases). Trimming removed 1 base from V and 1 base from J, with 6 bases in between. CDR1 and CDR2 (germline): SGHTA, FQGTGA. The CDR3 length is 14 residues. CDR3 in amino acids: CASSLMRGTDTQYF. In DNA, the CDR3 is TGTGCCAGCAGCTTAATGCGGGGCACAGATACGCAGTATTTT.

The V call is TRBV2, the J call TRBJ2-1; a weak D match, TRBD1 (5 bases). V gave up 7 bases and J gave up 7 bases, with 17 bases separating them. Germline-derived CDR1 and CDR2 are SNHLY and FYNNEI. The CDR3 extends over 14 amino acids. CDR3 amino acids: CASMVASKGNEQFF. The CDR3 DNA is TGTGCCAGCATGGTGGCTAGTAAGGGGAATGAGCAGTTCTTC.

The J gene is TRBJ2-3, the V gene TRBV5-1; 9 nucleotides match TRBD2. V trimming: 2 bases; J trimming: 5 bases; junction bases outside the gene matches: 6. Germline CDR1 is SGHRS and CDR2 is YFSETQ. This CDR3 has 15 amino acids. DNA for the CDR3: TGCGCCAGCAGCTTACTAGCGGGCCAAGAAGATACGCAGTATTTT. It codes for CASSLLAGQEDTQYF.

This sequence joins TRBV28 and TRBJ1-6; the D gene is possibly TRBD1 (6 bases). Germline V gives CDR1 MDHEN, CDR2 SYDVKM. This CDR3 spans 14 amino acids. V lost 5 bases, J lost 7 bases, and 12 bases lay in between. The CDR3 DNA is TGTGCCAGCAGTCCCGGACAGTGGAATTCACCCCTCCACTTT. The encoded protein is CASSPGQWNSPLHF.

The CDR3 is CASGEYYGYTF. The CDR3 DNA sequence: TGTGCCAGCGGGGAGTACTATGGCTACACCTTC. This chain uses TRBV19 with TRBJ1-2, with no clear D. Germline CDR1 LNHDA, CDR2 SQIVND (reference sequence). Trimming took 9 bases from V and 3 from J, leaving 8 bases between them. This CDR3 region has 11 residues.

The gene calls are TRBV4-2 and TRBJ2-5, with D possibly TRBD1 on 6 matching bases. CDR3 length: 15 amino acids. Germline V CDR1 and CDR2: LGHNA, YNFKEQ. The germline V and J ends were trimmed by 5 bases and 5 bases, with 18 bases remaining between them. CDR3 amino acids: CASSRGSRAQETQYF. CDR3 bases: TGTGCCAGCAGCAGGGGGTCACGTGCCCAGGAGACCCAGTACTTC.

This clone was counted only a few times. The chain carries TRBV7-2 and TRBJ1-5, with D maybe TRBD1 (5 bases). Trimming cost V 5 bases and J 5 bases, with 13 bases left between them. The germline V gene has CDR1 SGHTA and CDR2 FQGNSA. This CDR3 has 14 amino acids. The CDR3 protein is CASSASRGHQPQHF. Here the CDR3 DNA reads TGTGCCAGCAGCGCCAGTCGGGGACATCAGCCCCAGCATTTT.

On this clone: This CDR3 is also generated by other DNA sequences in the sample. The chain carries TRBV27 and TRBJ2-2, with 7 nucleotides matching TRBD2. Germline V gene data show CDR1 as MNHEY and CDR2 as SMNVEV (reference sequence). The ends lost 5 bases at V and 0 bases at J; junction bases unmatched: 3. The CDR3 is 15 residues long. Here the CDR3 reads CASSQRGANTGELFF. The CDR3 DNA is TGTGCCAGCAGTCAACGGGGGGCGAACACCGGGGAGCTGTTTTTT.

V is TRBV9 and J is TRBJ2-2; TRBD2 aligns across 9 bases. Germline CDR1 is SGDLS and CDR2 is YYNGEE. This CDR3 region has 16 residues. With V trimmed by 0 bases and J by 6 bases, 6 bases remained unmatched. The CDR3 nucleotides read TGTGCCAGCAGCGTAGGTAGCGGGAGCGAGGCCGGGGAGCTGTTTTTT. Translated: CASSVGSGSEAGELFF. Full variable domain (rest looked up from reference TRBV9 and TRBJ2-2): DSGVTQTPKHLITATGQRVTLRCSPRSGDLSVYWYQQSLDQGLQFLIQYYNGEERAKGNILERFSAQQFPDLHSELNLSSLELGDSALYFCASSVGSGSEAGELFFGEGSRLTVL.

The rearrangement uses TRBV7-9 and TRBJ2-1; TRBD1 might be the D (6 bases). The V end lost 5 bases, the J end lost 8 bases, and 25 bases lay between the germline ends. The CDR3 consists of 17 residues. Germline values: CDR1 SEHNR, CDR2 FQNEAQ (reference sequence). Here the CDR3 reads CASSIRSTGYRPDEQFF. Here the CDR3 DNA reads TGTGCCAGCAGCATACGTTCAACAGGGTATCGGCCGGATGAGCAGTTCTTC. Combining the CDR3 with reference TRBV7-9 and TRBJ2-1 gives the whole variable domain DTGVSQNPRHKITKRGQNVTFRCDPISEHNRLYWYRQTLGQGPEFLTYFQNEAQLEKSRLLSDRFSAERPKGSFSTLEIQRTEQGDSAMYLCASSIRSTGYRPDEQFFGPGTRLTVL.

The chain's CDR3 is CASNWTSPNEQFF. For the CDR3, the DNA is TGTGCCAGCAATTGGACTAGCCCGAATGAGCAGTTCTTC. The chain couples TRBV6-4 to TRBJ2-1; 8 bases map to TRBD2. In germline, CDR1 is MRHNA, CDR2 SNTAGT. The CDR3 is made up of 13 amino acids. V lost 7 bases to trimming and J lost 7 bases; unmatched junction nucleotides: 6.

A word on this clone: Other DNA sequences in the sample encode the same CDR3. V is TRBV20-1 and J is TRBJ2-7; D remains unclear. Between the trimmed V and J ends, which lost 3 bases and 2 bases, there was a span of 5 bases. CDR3 length: 11 residues. Germline V gene lookup returns CDR1 DFQATT and CDR2 SNEGSKA (reference sequence). CDR3 region: CSARGTYEQYF. CDR3 DNA sequence: TGCAGTGCTAGGGGAACCTACGAGCAGTACTTC.

The rearrangement joins TRBV10-1 to TRBJ2-2; D is possibly TRBD1 (5 bases). Germline V lookup: CDR1 WNHNN, CDR2 SYGVQD (reference sequence). The CDR3 is 16 residues long. Trimming left V 3 bases short and J 5 bases short, with 16 bases between. As DNA, the CDR3 is TGCGCCAGCAGTGACTATAAGGGGCGAAGGACCGGGGAGCTGTTTTTT. Its protein product is CASSDYKGRRTGELFF.

This chain uses TRBV7-2 with TRBJ1-2; D remains unclear. The CDR3 spans 14 residues. CDR1 and CDR2 (germline): SGHTA, FQGNSA. Trimming left V 1 base short and J 6 bases short, with 12 bases between. CDR3 protein: CASSLGGGSDGYTF. The CDR3 coding sequence is TGTGCCAGCAGCTTAGGGGGAGGCAGTGATGGCTACACCTTC.

V usage is TRBV11-3 and J usage is TRBJ2-7; possibly TRBD1 for D (6 bases). V dropped 3 bases and J dropped 2 bases, with 14 bases sitting between them. Germline CDR1 reads SGHNT; CDR2 reads YENEEA. CDR3 length equals 15 residues. This CDR3 reads CASSFYVTGAYEQYF. The CDR3 DNA follows: TGTGCCAGCAGCTTTTACGTGACAGGAGCCTACGAGCAGTACTTC.

The V and J genes are TRBV11-2 and TRBJ2-7; 10 bases agree with TRBD1. The junction had 10 bases not matched to a gene; V was cut back by 7 bases and J by 7 bases. Germline CDR1 and CDR2: SGHAT and FQNNGV. The CDR3 is made up of 14 amino acids. The CDR3 here is CASIEGTGAREQYF. CDR3 DNA: TGTGCCAGCATAGAAGGGACAGGGGCTCGGGAGCAGTACTTC.